This is a list of T cell receptor beta chains from one sample in a study of T cells in Graves' hyperthyroidism and ophthalmopathy. MiXCR, run by TCRdb on the multiplex PCR reads, gives a single entry per CDR3 protein. The sample has around 600,000 distinct CDR3 sequences; about 45% are singletons. The sample consisted of peripheral blood or thyroid tissue (not recorded which). The receptors here all came from an adult man with Graves' disease, either hyperthyroidism or ophthalmopathy (not recorded which). CDR3s include the opening cysteine and the closing phenylalanine or tryptophan. A D gene is named only where the DNA matches it firmly. Clone size is not always given. Where it is, it says once, few, many or a class for expanded clones.

TRBV7-3,TRBD1,-,TRBJ2-6,TGTGCCAGCAGTCAGGCACCGGGACAGGAAGTCCTGACTTTC,CASSQAPGQEVLTF
TRBV29-1,-,many,TRBJ2-6,TGCAGCGTTACACAGGGCTCTGGGGCCAACGTCCTGACTTTC,CSVTQGSGANVLTF
TRBV9,-,-,TRBJ1-1,TGTGCCAGCAGCAACGAAGGGACCGGGAACACTGAAGCTTTCTTT,CASSNEGTGNTEAFF
TRBV20-1,-,few,TRBJ1-2,TGCAGTGCTAGAGGGCTCAGGGACCCAAGGGATGGCTACACCTTC,CSARGLRDPRDGYTF
TRBV9,TRBD1,-,TRBJ1-3,TGTGCCAGCAGCCCAACAGGGGCTTTCGGAAACACCATATATTTT,CASSPTGAFGNTIYF
TRBV7-9,TRBD2,once,TRBJ2-5,TGTGCCAGCAGCCGACTCGGGGGGGAGACCCAGTACTTC,CASSRLGGETQYF
TRBV7-2,TRBD2,many,TRBJ2-7,TGTGCCAGCAGCTTCGGGGGGGCCGCTCACGAGCAGTACTTC,CASSFGGAAHEQYF
TRBV5-1,-,few,TRBJ1-1,TGTGCCTGGAGTTTTTACACTGAAGCTTTCTTT,CAWSFYTEAFF
TRBV29-1,-,-,TRBJ2-2,TGCAGCGCCCGGACGAACACCGGGGAGCTGTTTTTT,CSARTNTGELFF
TRBV5-1,TRBD1,few,TRBJ2-5,TGCGCCAGCAGCAGCGGACAGGAGGTTCAAGAGACCCAGTACTTC,CASSSGQEVQETQYF
TRBV20-1,-,-,TRBJ1-1,TGCAGTTACGCGAGTGAAGCTTTCTTT,CSYASEAFF
TRBV20-1,-,many,TRBJ2-6,TGCAGTGCTAGAGTGCAGGGAGGCTCTGGGGCCAACGTCCTGACTTTC,CSARVQGGSGANVLTF
TRBV7-9,-,many,TRBJ1-1,TGTGCCAGCAGCTTAGACTCGGTCACTGAAGCTTTCTTT,CASSLDSVTEAFF
TRBV25-1,TRBD1,-,TRBJ1-2,TGTGCCAGCAGTCTCTCGGGACAGGGCGGAGGTGGCTACACCTTC,CASSLSGQGGGGYTF
TRBV12-3/TRBV12-4,-,few,TRBJ1-5,TGTGCCAGCAGTTTAACCCAGGTCAATCAGCCCCAGCATTTT,CASSLTQVNQPQHF
TRBV20-1,-,-,TRBJ1-1,TGCAGTGCTAGAGCAATCGCACAGGAGAACACTGAAGCTTTCTTT,CSARAIAQENTEAFF
TRBV19,TRBD2,-,TRBJ2-2,TGTGCCAGTAGTATAAAGCGGGAGTACACCGGGGAGCTGTTTTTT,CASSIKREYTGELFF
TRBV20-1,TRBD1,-,TRBJ2-5,TGCAGTGCTAGAGGGGACAGGGTTCAAGAGACCCAGTACTTC,CSARGDRVQETQYF
TRBV7-2,TRBD1,few,TRBJ1-2,TGTGCCAGCAGACCCGGGACAGGGACTAACTATGGCTACACCTTC,CASRPGTGTNYGYTF
TRBV29-1,-,-,TRBJ1-1,TGCAGGTACGGCAGGGACACTGAAGCTTTCTTT,CRYGRDTEAFF
TRBV3-1,-,few,TRBJ2-7,TGTGCCAGCAGCGAGCAAGGCGGCTACGAGCAGTACTTC,CASSEQGGYEQYF
TRBV29-1,TRBD2,few,TRBJ2-5,TGCAGCGCCTTCGGCGGGGGGCCTGTCGAGACCCAGTACTTC,CSAFGGGPVETQYF
TRBV6-5,-,-,TRBJ2-2,TGTGCCAGCAGTTCTACAGGGAGTGGGACCGGGGAGCTGTTTTTT,CASSSTGSGTGELFF
TRBV2,-,-,TRBJ2-3,TGTGCCAGCAGTGAGACCCGTCCAGATACGCAGTATTTT,CASSETRPDTQYF
TRBV7-2,TRBD2,-,TRBJ2-2,TGTGCCAACCAGACGCGCGGGAGTAAGTTGATCGGGGAGCTGTTTTTT,CANQTRGSKLIGELFF
TRBV25-1,TRBD1,few,TRBJ1-1,TGTGCCAGCAGAAAGGGGACAGGGGCGGCTGAAGCTTTCTTT,CASRKGTGAAEAFF
TRBV12-3/TRBV12-4,-,few,TRBJ2-7,TGTGCCAGCAGTTTAAGCGCGGGATTAGCCGAGCAGTACTTC,CASSLSAGLAEQYF
TRBV13,TRBD1,few,TRBJ1-3,TGTGCCAGCAGCATCGGGACAGGTCTGCACACCATATATTTT,CASSIGTGLHTIYF
TRBV12-3/TRBV12-4,-,-,TRBJ2-2,TGTGCCAGCACCTCCCCCGGGGAGCTGTTTTTT,CASTSPGELFF
TRBV12-3/TRBV12-4,-,-,TRBJ1-2,TGTGCCAGCAGTTTATTGGGGTCCTATGGCTACACCTTC,CASSLLGSYGYTF
TRBV20-1,TRBD1,-,TRBJ1-1,TGCAGTGCAAAGGTTACAGGGGGAAACACTGAAGCTTTCTTT,CSAKVTGGNTEAFF
TRBV10-3,-,many,TRBJ1-1,TGTGCCATCAGCGCGAACACTGAAGCTTTCTTT,CAISANTEAFF
TRBV7-9,TRBD2,many,TRBJ2-7,TGTGCCAGCAGTCAAGGAGGCGGGGGCGAGCAGTACTTC,CASSQGGGGEQYF
TRBV15,-,once,TRBJ1-6,TGTGCCACCAGCAGAGACAGCGGGATTTCACCCCTCCACTTT,CATSRDSGISPLHF
TRBV9,TRBD1,few,TRBJ1-2,TGTGCCAGCAGCGTAGCTGGGACAGTTTCTGGCTACACCTTC,CASSVAGTVSGYTF
TRBV5-1,TRBD1,-,TRBJ1-3,TGCGCCAGCAGCTTGGTAGACAGGGAAGGCACCATATATTTT,CASSLVDREGTIYF
TRBV19,TRBD2,few,TRBJ2-7,TGTGCCACCGAGGAGAGGGCTAGCGGAAGGCGGCAGTACTTC,CATEERASGRRQYF
TRBV19,-,-,TRBJ1-2,TGTGCCAGTAGTATCCCGGGGGATAACTATGGCTACACCTTC,CASSIPGDNYGYTF
TRBV5-1,-,-,TRBJ2-5,TGCGCCAGCACCAACTCCCTTGGAAGAGAGACCCAGTACTTC,CASTNSLGRETQYF
TRBV6-5,-,-,TRBJ2-7,TGTGCCAGCACCCTACATCCCACGGACTACGAGCAGTACTTC,CASTLHPTDYEQYF
TRBV7-9,-,many,TRBJ2-5,TGTGCCAGCAGCTTGTTAGGACGTAGCCAAGAGACCCAGTACTTC,CASSLLGRSQETQYF
TRBV29-1,TRBD1,many,TRBJ1-2,TGCAGCGTTCTGGGACAGGGGGCGTTTGGCTACACCTTC,CSVLGQGAFGYTF
TRBV7-6,-,-,TRBJ1-5,TGTGCCAGCAGCTTAGTCGGGGCCAGTAGCCATCAGCCCCAGCATTTT,CASSLVGASSHQPQHF
TRBV10-3,-,-,TRBJ1-1,TGTGCCAGCAGTTACGAGCGGGGGAACACTGAAGCTTTCTTT,CASSYERGNTEAFF
TRBV29-1,TRBD1,-,TRBJ1-2,TGCAGCGTTGAAGATCGAAGCTCGGACAGGGTTAACTATGGCTACACCTTC,CSVEDRSSDRVNYGYTF
TRBV11-2,-,-,TRBJ1-5,TGTGCCAGCAGCTCATCCTCATTTGGCAGTCAGCCCCAGCATTTT,CASSSSSFGSQPQHF
TRBV2,-,-,TRBJ1-4,TGTGCCAGCAGCTTAGGGGTTGAGGATGAAAAACTGTTTTTT,CASSLGVEDEKLFF
TRBV7-2,TRBD2,-,TRBJ2-5,TGTGCCAGCAGCACCCAGACTAGCGGGGGGACCCAGTACTTC,CASSTQTSGGTQYF
TRBV5-1,TRBD1,few,TRBJ2-5,TGCGCCAGCAGCCCCGCGGGGACAGGCGTCAAACGGCAGGAGACCCAGTACTTC,CASSPAGTGVKRQETQYF
TRBV12-3/TRBV12-4,TRBD1,few,TRBJ1-2,TGTGCCAGCAGTTCTCGTCCCGGGACAGGGGGTAGTGGCTACACCTTC,CASSSRPGTGGSGYTF
TRBV10-3,TRBD2,once,TRBJ2-7,TGTGCCAGCGGATCTGGGACTAGCAGGGCTTTC,CASGSGTSRAF
TRBV29-1,-,many,TRBJ2-5,TGCAGCGTTGTAACAGGGCGTGAGACCCAGTACTTC,CSVVTGRETQYF